Following are 17 T cell receptor beta chains from one sample sequenced in a study of response to subunit inactivated influenza vaccine. TCRdb fed the RT-PCR reads into MiXCR, producing one record per CDR3 protein. The sample includes roughly 650,000 distinct CDR3 sequences, 15% to 18% of them seen just once. The material was PBMCs from blood, obtained 11 to 12 days after vaccination. Every receptor here comes from a man aged 45-65 years who received an inactivated influenza vaccine.

This clonotype has only a few counts. This chain connects TRBV6-2 or TRBV6-3 to TRBJ2-7; TRBD2 might be the D (6 bases). The germline V and J ends were trimmed by 0 bases and 1 base, with 13 bases remaining between them. Germline V gene data show CDR1 as MNHEY and CDR2 as SVGEGT. CDR3 length equals 16 residues. CDR3 bases: TGTGCCAGCAGTTACTCGATCCGGGAGACTTCCTACGAGCAGTACTTC. Translation gives CASSYSIRETSYEQYF.

The chain links TRBV7-9 to TRBJ2-1, with unresolved D. V lost 5 bases, J lost 6 bases, and 14 bases lay in between. The CDR3 length is 14 residues. Germline V gene lookup returns CDR1 SEHNR and CDR2 FQNEAQ (reference sequence). Here the CDR3 DNA reads TGTGCCAGCAGCCCAATGGGTAGGGTCAATGAGCAGTTCTTC. Its translation: CASSPMGRVNEQFF.

The sample holds a few counts of this clonotype. The J gene is TRBJ2-3, the V gene TRBV5-1, with 8 bases fitting TRBD2. Germline CDR1 reads SGHRS; CDR2 reads YFSETQ. Trimming at V came to 1 base and at J to 1 base, leaving 8 bases not matched to a gene. The CDR3 has 17 amino acids. The CDR3: CASSLRRGGRGTDTQYF. CDR3 DNA: TGCGCCAGCAGCTTGAGACGGGGGGGCCGGGGCACAGATACGCAGTATTTT.

The genes are TRBV9 and TRBJ2-3, with D possibly matching TRBD1 (5 bases). The ends were cut back, 3 bases at V and 4 bases at J, with 15 bases in the middle. Germline V gene lookup returns CDR1 SGDLS and CDR2 YYNGEE. The CDR3 extends over 15 amino acids. CDR3 amino acids: CASSATGARADTQYF. CDR3 bases: TGTGCCAGCAGCGCAACTGGGGCAAGGGCAGATACGCAGTATTTT. The complete variable domain, with remaining parts taken from reference TRBV9 and TRBJ2-3, reads DSGVTQTPKHLITATGQRVTLRCSPRSGDLSVYWYQQSLDQGLQFLIQYYNGEERAKGNILERFSAQQFPDLHSELNLSSLELGDSALYFCASSATGARADTQYFGPGTRLTVL.

The CDR3 nucleotides read TGTGCCAGTACACCGGGACCCTCCTATAATTCACCCCTCCACTTT. Its translation: CASTPGPSYNSPLHF. The V call is TRBV18, the J call TRBJ1-6; TRBD1 is a possible D gene (5 bases). Germline loops: CDR1 KGHSH, CDR2 LQKENI. The CDR3 spans 15 residues. The V gene lost 9 bases and the J gene lost 0 bases, with 12 bases spanning the gap.

The J gene is TRBJ1-6, the V gene TRBV20-1; D not resolved. CDR3 length: 15 amino acids. The V gene lost 3 bases and the J gene lost 5 bases, with 14 bases spanning the gap. Germline values: CDR1 DFQATT, CDR2 SNEGSKA (reference sequence). DNA of the CDR3: TGCAGTGCTAGGGGCCCGGGTCAGGATAATTCACCCCTCCACTTT. Translating it yields CSARGPGQDNSPLHF.

This chain links TRBV7-2 with TRBJ2-2; TRBD2 agrees at 10 bases. The V and J ends lost 5 bases and 7 bases, in that order; junction bases with no gene match: 10. Germline V CDR1 and CDR2: SGHTA, FQGNSA. The length of the CDR3 is 16 residues. For the CDR3, the DNA is TGTGCCAGCAGCCTCGGACTAGCGGTAGCTATCGGGGAGCTGTTTTTT. Protein product: CASSLGLAVAIGELFF.

DNA for the CDR3: TGTGCCAGCAGTTTCACGACTAGCGGGTCCACAGATACGCAGTATTTT. It specifies CASSFTTSGSTDTQYF. The V call is TRBV12-3 or TRBV12-4, the J call TRBJ2-3; 10 bases line up with TRBD2. The CDR3 is made up of 16 amino acids. The trim removed 3 bases at V and 2 bases at J, leaving 5 bases unmatched.

This chain connects TRBV27 to TRBJ2-1, with D possibly matching TRBD1 (6 bases). The CDR3 spans 13 residues. Deletions cut 6 bases from V and 8 bases from J, with 14 bases between. Germline assignment: CDR1 MNHEY and CDR2 SMNVEV (reference sequence). For the CDR3, the DNA is TGTGCCAGCAGCGGGACATTTTTCGATGAGCAGTTCTTC. Residues: CASSGTFFDEQFF.

The V call is TRBV6-5, the J call TRBJ2-5; TRBD1 matches 9 bases. This CDR3 contains 17 residues. The germline V gene encodes CDR1 MNHEY and CDR2 SVGAGI. Trimming removed 1 base from V and 3 bases from J; junction bases left unmatched: 9. The CDR3, as DNA: TGTGCCAGCAGTTACTTTCAAGGGACAGGGAGGAAAGAGACCCAGTACTTC. Translation gives CASSYFQGTGRKETQYF.

V and J are TRBV28 and TRBJ2-5; D unresolved. The CDR3 covers 12 residues. Trimming left V 5 bases short and J 5 bases short, with 9 bases between. Per germline, CDR1 MDHEN and CDR2 SYDVKM. The CDR3 protein is CASSPFDETQYF. The CDR3 DNA reads TGTGCCAGCAGTCCCTTCGATGAGACCCAGTACTTC.

This clonotype appeared a few times. The chain employs TRBV19 and TRBJ2-2; 7 positions match TRBD1. CDR1 LNHDA and CDR2 SQIVND come from the germline V gene (reference sequence). V lost 5 bases, J lost 1 base, and 7 bases stayed unmatched. The CDR3 sequence is 16 residues long. CDR3 loop: CASSFHRDRNTGELFF. DNA for the CDR3: TGTGCCAGTAGTTTCCACCGGGACAGGAACACCGGGGAGCTGTTTTTT.

The rearrangement uses TRBV9 and TRBJ1-4; 9 bases match TRBD1. V shed 4 bases and J 10 bases; nucleotides not matched to a gene: 14. This CDR3 is 16 amino acids long. Germline V lookup: CDR1 SGDLS, CDR2 YYNGEE. In nucleotides, the CDR3 is TGTGCCAGCAGCACTCGTACCGGGACAGGGAAAGGAAAACTGTTTTTT. It translates to CASSTRTGTGKGKLFF.

This clonotype has more than one count but fewer than ten. The chain recombines TRBV20-1 with TRBJ2-7; D is unclear. Trimming shortened V by 0 bases and J by 3 bases, and 18 bases separated the two germline ends. This CDR3 has 16 amino acids. From germline, CDR1 is DFQATT and CDR2 SNEGSKA (reference sequence). The CDR3 nucleotides read TGCAGTGCTAGAGATTTAAGGCTATCAACTTACTACGAGCAGTACTTC. Its translation is CSARDLRLSTYYEQYF.

The sample holds a few counts of this clonotype. The chain carries TRBV5-5 and TRBJ1-1; TRBD1 is a possible D gene (5 bases). This CDR3 region has 14 residues. Germline-derived CDR1 and CDR2 are SGHKS and YYEKEE (reference sequence). V shed 4 bases and J shed 6 bases, with 16 bases lying between them. The CDR3 DNA is TGTGCCAGCAGCCCCCGGGGGGAGGCCCCTGAAGCTTTCTTT. As protein: CASSPRGEAPEAFF.

This clonotype was found a few times. The V and J genes are TRBV6-2 or TRBV6-3 and TRBJ2-1; 15 nucleotides match TRBD2. V lost 10 bases, J lost 7 bases, and 23 bases stayed unmatched. The CDR3 is 20 residues long. The V gene's germline CDR1 is MNHEY and CDR2 SVGEGT. CDR3 sequence (DNA): TGTGCCACCCGCCAAACATTGTTGGAAGGGACTAGCGGGAGGAGGAATGAGCAGTTCTTC. Translating gives CATRQTLLEGTSGRRNEQFF.

The V and J genes are TRBV20-1 and TRBJ1-1; unclear D gene. CDR1 is DFQATT and CDR2 is SNEGSKA in the germline V gene (reference sequence). This CDR3 comprises 13 residues. V was trimmed by 6 bases and J by 1 base, leaving 12 bases between them. In nucleotides, the CDR3 is TGCAGTGCCATTCTTAACCCGAACACTGAAGCTTTCTTT. It encodes CSAILNPNTEAFF.